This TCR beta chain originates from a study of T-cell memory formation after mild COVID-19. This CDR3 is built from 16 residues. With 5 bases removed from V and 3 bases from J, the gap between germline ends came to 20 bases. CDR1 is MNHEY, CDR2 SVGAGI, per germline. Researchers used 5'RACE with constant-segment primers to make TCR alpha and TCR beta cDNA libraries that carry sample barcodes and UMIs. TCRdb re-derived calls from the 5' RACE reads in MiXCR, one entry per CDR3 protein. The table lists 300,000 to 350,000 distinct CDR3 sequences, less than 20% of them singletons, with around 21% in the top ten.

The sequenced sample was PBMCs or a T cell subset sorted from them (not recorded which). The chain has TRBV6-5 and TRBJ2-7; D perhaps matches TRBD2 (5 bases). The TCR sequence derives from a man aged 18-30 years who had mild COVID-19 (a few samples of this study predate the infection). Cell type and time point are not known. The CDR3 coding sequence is TGTGCCAGCAGTCCCCTTTCGGCGGGCCTCTTCTACGAGCAGTACTTC. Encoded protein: CASSPLSAGLFYEQYF.